This T cell receptor (beta chain) was sequenced for a study of T cells in Graves' hyperthyroidism and ophthalmopathy. Looking at the study overall: The initial diagnosis was the point when peripheral blood was collected, ahead of any treatment. Study-level points and caveats: The model predicted ophthalmopathy a median approximately six months before onset.

Template material for amplifying TCR beta CDR3 regions consisted of RNA transcripts. First-round RT-PCR targeting the TCR CDR3 was performed with the HTBI primer set. TCRdb processed the multiplex PCR reads anew with MiXCR; each CDR3 protein has one entry. In the table there are hundreds of thousands of distinct CDR3 sequences, 15% to 20% of which are singletons. CDR3 length equals 15 residues. Looked up from germline, CDR1 is SGDLS and CDR2 is YYNGEE. V lost 4 bases to trimming and J lost 5 bases; unmatched junction nucleotides: 5. A note on this clonotype: Its specificity is unknown.

PBMCs were derived from around 10 ml fresh peripheral blood. The origin of this receptor is a woman aged 25 to 45 with Graves' hyperthyroidism. The genes are TRBV9 and TRBJ2-5, with 13 positions matching TRBD2. Input material: blood. CDR3 sequence (DNA): TGTGCCAGCAGCAGGACTAGCGGGAGTGTGGAGACCCAGTACTTC. This translates into CASSRTSGSVETQYF.